The rows below give T cell receptor beta chains drawn from one sample of a study of shared clonotypes between healthy human individuals. Profiling relied on immunoSEQ multiplex PCR, and the TCRdb table lists in-frame clones only, not all of them. Among 2 million to 2.5 million clones, approximately 96% were seen once, and the ten largest hold 0.13%. Sequencing was carried out using naive CD4+ T cells sorted from blood. These receptors came from a man aged 18-30 years in good health. CDR3s include the opening cysteine and the closing phenylalanine or tryptophan. D genes are given only for firm matches. The listing skips clone size in some rows; elsewhere it reads once, few, many or a size class.

>NA|NA|TRBV5-6|TRBJ1-1
TGTGCCAGCAGCGCGTCGAGGACTGAAGCTTTCTTT
CASSASRTEAFF
>NA|once|TRBV13|TRBJ1-4
TGTGCCAGCAGCTTAAGGGGGTGGTCTAATGAAAAACTGTTTTTT
CASSLRGWSNEKLFF
>TRBD1|NA|TRBV10-3|TRBJ1-1
TGTGCCATCAGTGGCAATCCCGGGACAGAGAACACTGAAGCTTTCTTT
CAISGNPGTENTEAFF
>NA|NA|TRBV5-1|TRBJ1-2
TGCGCCAGCAGCTTGGTACAGCTTGGAAACTATGGCTACACCTTC
CASSLVQLGNYGYTF
>NA|NA|TRBV20-1|TRBJ1-1
TGCAGTGCTAGGCACGGAGCTGAAGCTTTCTTT
CSARHGAEAFF
>NA|once|TRBV20-1|TRBJ2-5
TGCAGTGCTATCCCCGAAGAGACCCAGTACTTC
CSAIPEETQYF
>NA|NA|TRBV5-1|TRBJ2-3
TGCGCCAGCAGCTTGACAGGCACAGATACGCAGTATTTT
CASSLTGTDTQYF
>NA|NA|TRBV28|TRBJ1-1
TGTGCCAGCAGTTCCCCCCAGGGTATGAACACTGAAGCTTTCTTT
CASSSPQGMNTEAFF
>NA|NA|TRBV18|TRBJ2-5
TGTGCCAGCTCACCACCGACGGGACAAGAGACCCAGTACTTC
CASSPPTGQETQYF
>NA|NA|TRBV19|TRBJ2-2
TGTGCCAGTAGTACTGAAAGGACCATCCGGCGGAAGCTGTTTTTT
CASSTERTIRRKLFF
>TRBD1|NA|TRBV30|TRBJ1-2
TGTGCCTGGAGCCCCGATCAACAGGGGATGTATGGCTACACCTTC
CAWSPDQQGMYGYTF
>NA|NA|TRBV5-1|TRBJ2-3
TGCGCCAGCAGCTCAGGGGACCTTAGCACAGATACGCAGTATTTT
CASSSGDLSTDTQYF
>TRBD2|NA|TRBV28|TRBJ2-3
TGTGCCAGCAGTCCCCACCGACTAGCGGGGAACACAGATACGCAGTATTTT
CASSPHRLAGNTDTQYF
>NA|NA|TRBV7-8|TRBJ1-2
TGTGCCAGCAGCTTAATAGAAAGTTATGGCTACACCTTC
CASSLIESYGYTF
>NA|once|TRBV11-2|TRBJ2-7
TGTGCCAGCAGTTTTTCCCAGGGGGGGGGCCGGAGCGAGCAGTACTTC
CASSFSQGGGRSEQYF
>TRBD1|NA|TRBV19|TRBJ1-2
TGTGCCAGCCGACAGGGACATTCTGGCTACACCTTC
CASRQGHSGYTF
>NA|NA|TRBV21-1|TRBJ1-2
TGTGCCAGCAGCAACCCAGACCCGTGGTCAGGCTACACCTTC
CASSNPDPWSGYTF
>NA|once|TRBV18|TRBJ1-3
TGTGCCAGCTCACCCCAACAGGGTAGAACTGGAAACACCATATATTTT
CASSPQQGRTGNTIYF
>TRBD2|NA|TRBV9|TRBJ2-1
TGTGCCAGCAGCGTTAGCGGGAGTGGTCATGAGCAGTTCTTC
CASSVSGSGHEQFF
>NA|NA|TRBV7-3|TRBJ2-3
TGTGCCAGCAGCTTAACCAGCGGGTCTCTAGGGGATACGCAGTATTTT
CASSLTSGSLGDTQYF
>TRBD2|NA|TRBV28|TRBJ2-7
TGTGCCAGCAGTTTACCGGGGACTACCTACGAGCAGTACTTC
CASSLPGTTYEQYF
>NA|NA|TRBV27|TRBJ2-7
TGTGCCAGCAGTTACAGACCAGGGGTCCCGGGCGAGCAGTACTTC
CASSYRPGVPGEQYF
>TRBD1|NA|TRBV5-1|TRBJ2-6
TGCGCCAGCAGCTTGGGGGACAGGGGAGCTGGGGCCAACGTCCTGACTTTC
CASSLGDRGAGANVLTF
>NA|few|TRBV28|TRBJ1-6
TGTGCCAGCAGGCTAAGCTCCTATAATTCACCCCTCCACTTT
CASRLSSYNSPLHF
>TRBD1|NA|TRBV6-5|TRBJ1-2
TGTGCCAGCACCATCGGACAGGGGTATGGCTACACCTTC
CASTIGQGYGYTF